A single sample gave rise to the 29 T cell receptor beta chains below, sequenced in a study of blood T cell repertoires in COVID-19. Produced via immunoSEQ multiplex PCR; TCRdb's table is partial and in-frame only. Among over 250,000 clones listed, roughly 85% were seen once. Sequencing used peripheral blood. These receptors all stem from a man aged 50 to 59 with active or convalescent COVID-19.

The chain couples TRBV18 to TRBJ2-6, with D unresolved. Trimming took off 0 bases at V and 0 bases at J, with 12 bases between the two ends. The CDR3 has 18 residues. Germline lookup yields CDR1 KGHSH and CDR2 LQKENI. The CDR3 DNA is TGTGCCAGCTCACCACCCACCAGAGGCCGCTCTGGGGCCAACGTCCTGACTTTC. It yields the protein CASSPPTRGRSGANVLTF.

This chain uses TRBV5-1 with TRBJ2-1; D might be TRBD1 (9 bases). The CDR3 consists of 15 residues. CDR1 SGHRS and CDR2 YFSETQ come from the germline V gene. V lost 4 bases and J 8 bases, leaving 19 bases between the germline ends. This chain's CDR3 is CASSPGGDRVDEQFF. CDR3 bases: TGCGCCAGCAGCCCGGGAGGGGACAGGGTTGATGAGCAGTTCTTC.

This clone was observed a few times. This rearrangement joins TRBV15 to TRBJ1-2; D remains ambiguous. This CDR3 is 13 amino acids long. Trimming stripped 6 bases from V and 3 bases from J, with 11 bases between. CDR1 and CDR2 (germline): LNHNV, YYDKDF (reference sequence). For the CDR3, the DNA is TGTGCCACCAGGGAAGGTCGGGACTATGGCTACACCTTC. It translates to CATREGRDYGYTF.

This chain connects TRBV7-2 to TRBJ1-1; D is unclear. This CDR3 spans 14 amino acids. Per germline, CDR1 SGHTA and CDR2 FQGNSA. V was pared by 5 bases and J by 5 bases, with 15 bases between. DNA for the CDR3: TGTGCCAGCAGCCCCACTATTGCGGGGACTGAAGCTTTCTTT. Translated: CASSPTIAGTEAFF.

The V and J genes are TRBV7-8 and TRBJ2-2; 7 bases line up with TRBD2. The CDR3 covers 17 residues. V lost 1 base and J lost 4; bases outside the gene matches: 9. The germline V gene encodes CDR1 SGHVS and CDR2 FQNEAQ. The CDR3 nucleotides read TGTGCCAGCAGCTTAGGGATTTGGCTAGCGGCCACCGGGGAGCTGTTTTTT. It yields the protein CASSLGIWLAATGELFF.

The rearrangement joins TRBV27 to TRBJ1-1, with 7 bases aligning to TRBD1. The V and J ends lost 9 bases and 3 bases, in that order; junction bases with no gene match: 4. The CDR3 has 12 amino acids. In germline, CDR1 is MNHEY, CDR2 SMNVEV (reference sequence). This chain's CDR3 is CASRQGHTEAFF. As DNA, the CDR3 is TGTGCCAGTAGACAGGGCCACACTGAAGCTTTCTTT.

The genes are TRBV11-2 and TRBJ2-5; TRBD2 aligns across 10 bases. The CDR3 is made up of 16 amino acids. Germline loops: CDR1 SGHAT, CDR2 FQNNGV. V gave up 8 bases and J gave up 5 bases; unmatched junction bases: 14. CDR3 region: CASGSIAGGLGETQYF. The CDR3, as DNA: TGTGCCAGCGGTTCCATAGCGGGAGGCCTAGGGGAGACCCAGTACTTC. Variable domain in full (rest from reference TRBV11-2 and TRBJ2-5): EAGVAQSPRYKIIEKRQSVAFWCNPISGHATLYWYQQILGQGPKLLIQFQNNGVVDDSQLPKDRFSAERLKGVDSTLKIQPAKLEDSAVYLCASGSIAGGLGETQYFGPGTRLLVL.

V and J are TRBV3-1 (or the pseudogene TRBV3-2) and TRBJ2-1; no reliable D call. Trimming took off 4 bases at V and 8 bases at J, with 9 bases between the two ends. The CDR3 totals 12 residues. CDR1 and CDR2 (germline): LGHDT, YNNKEL (reference sequence). The CDR3 sequence: CASSLGVYEQFF. The CDR3 nucleotides are TGTGCCAGCAGCCTAGGAGTTTATGAGCAGTTCTTC.

The CDR3 loop is CASSWGGIEAFF. DNA of the CDR3: TGTGCCAGCAGTTGGGGGGGGATTGAAGCTTTCTTT. The chain carries TRBV12-3 or TRBV12-4 and TRBJ1-1, with D perhaps matching TRBD1 (5 bases). The CDR3 sequence is 12 residues long. Trimming left V 4 bases short and J 7 bases short, with 10 bases between.

The V gene is TRBV9, the J gene TRBJ2-7, with TRBD1 matching over 12 bases. Germline CDR1 reads SGDLS; CDR2 reads YYNGEE. CDR3 size: 15 residues. V lost 3 bases, J lost 3 bases, and 4 bases stayed unmatched. The CDR3 DNA sequence: TGTGCCAGCAGCGCGGGACAGGGGGCGTTCTACGAGCAGTACTTC. It yields the protein CASSAGQGAFYEQYF.

The chain combines TRBV3-1 (or the pseudogene TRBV3-2) with TRBJ1-2; no clear D. The CDR3 consists of 16 residues. The V end was cut by 4 bases, the J end by 2 bases, with 17 bases between. CDR1 and CDR2 (germline): LGHDT, YNNKEL (reference sequence). CDR3 sequence (DNA): TGTGCCAGCAGCCCACTGGTCGGGAACCCCAACTATGGCTACACCTTC. As protein: CASSPLVGNPNYGYTF.

The V and J genes are TRBV20-1 and TRBJ2-1; 9 bases match TRBD2. Trimming removed 3 bases from V and 8 bases from J; junction bases left unmatched: 8. The CDR3 totals 14 residues. Per germline, CDR1 DFQATT and CDR2 SNEGSKA (reference sequence). The CDR3 bases are TGCAGTGCTAGTGAGGCGGGACTAGCATATGAGCAGTTCTTC. It yields the protein CSASEAGLAYEQFF.

The chain employs TRBV5-1 and TRBJ2-1, with D unclear. This CDR3 is built from 14 residues. The germline V and J ends were trimmed by 4 bases and 3 bases, with 11 bases remaining between them. Germline V gene data show CDR1 as SGHRS and CDR2 as YFSETQ. The CDR3 bases are TGCGCCAGCAGCCCCCTGGCTAGCTACAATGAGCAGTTCTTC. Its translation: CASSPLASYNEQFF.

This chain joins TRBV30 and TRBJ2-3, with TRBD2 matching over 7 bases. Looked up from germline, CDR1 is GTSNPN and CDR2 is SVGIG (reference sequence). The J segment lost 4 bases and the V segment lost 0 bases, leaving 7 bases of the junction unmatched. The CDR3 is made up of 15 amino acids. The DNA for the CDR3 is TGTGCCTGGAGTGTAGGCGGGAGTCTGCCAGATACGCAGTATTTT. Protein: CAWSVGGSLPDTQYF. Looking up the rest from reference TRBV30 and TRBJ2-3 gives the full variable domain: SQTIHQWPATLVQPVGSPLSLECTVEGTSNPNLYWYRQAAGRGLQLLFYSVGIGQISSEVPQNLSASRPQDRQFILSSKKLLLSDSGFYLCAWSVGGSLPDTQYFGPGTRLTVL.

This chain connects TRBV12-5 to TRBJ1-1; 8 bases agree with TRBD1. The CDR3 sequence is 15 residues long. Germline loops: CDR1 LGHNT, CDR2 FRNRAP. The ends lost 3 bases at V and 1 base at J; junction bases unmatched: 4. This CDR3 is CASGFGQGWNTEAFF. CDR3 nucleotide sequence: TGTGCTAGTGGTTTTGGACAGGGATGGAACACTGAAGCTTTCTTT.

The chain uses TRBV7-2 and TRBJ2-5; TRBD2 matches 10 bases. CDR1 and CDR2 from the germline V gene are SGHTA and FQGNSA. The ends lost 5 bases at V and 4 bases at J; junction bases unmatched: 7. This CDR3 is built from 15 residues. In nucleotides, the CDR3 is TGTGCCAGCAGCCGCGCAGGACTAGCGGTAGAGACCCAGTACTTC. Translated: CASSRAGLAVETQYF.

The chain has TRBV2 and TRBJ2-7, with 9 bases fitting TRBD2. With V trimmed by 8 bases and J by 3 bases, 8 bases remained unmatched. Per the germline V gene, CDR1 is SNHLY and CDR2 is FYNNEI. The CDR3 spans 14 residues. CDR3 sequence reads: CASGGLAGNYEQYF. CDR3 in DNA: TGTGCCAGCGGTGGGCTAGCGGGGAACTACGAGCAGTACTTC.

The chain links TRBV4-1 to TRBJ1-5; a weak D match, TRBD1 (5 bases). Trimming stripped 1 base from V and 3 bases from J, with 13 bases between. The length of the CDR3 is 16 residues. Germline V CDR1 and CDR2: MGHRA, YSYEKL. The CDR3 nucleotides read TGCGCCAGCAGCCAAGTAGCAGGGAGGATCAATCAGCCCCAGCATTTT. This encodes CASSQVAGRINQPQHF.

This rearrangement joins TRBV19 to TRBJ1-5, with 11 bases that match TRBD1. Germline V lookup: CDR1 LNHDA, CDR2 SQIVND (reference sequence). Trimming at V came to 5 bases and at J to 10 bases, leaving 7 bases not matched to a gene. The CDR3 runs to 14 residues. CDR3 bases: TGTGCCAGTAGTGCCGGGACAGGGGGTTTTCCCCAGCATTTT. Amino acids: CASSAGTGGFPQHF.

This rearrangement joins TRBV5-6 to TRBJ1-6, with D possibly being TRBD1 (6 bases). The germline gives CDR1 SGHDT, CDR2 YYEEEE. V was trimmed by 4 bases and J by 18 bases, leaving 29 bases between them. The CDR3 length is 16 residues. The CDR3 sequence is CASSLGAGTTLSAGHF. The DNA for the CDR3 is TGTGCCAGCAGCCTGGGAGCCGGGACAACCCTCTCCGCTGGCCACTTT.

The V call is TRBV18, the J call TRBJ2-1, with 10 bases lining up with TRBD1. CDR3 length equals 15 residues. V dropped 4 bases and J dropped 2; count of bases not matched to a gene: 2. From germline, CDR1 is KGHSH and CDR2 LQKENI. CDR3 DNA sequence: TGTGCCAGCTCACTTGGACAGGGGGCCTACAATGAGCAGTTCTTC. This gives the protein CASSLGQGAYNEQFF.

The chain combines TRBV11-2 with TRBJ2-2; 14 positions agree with TRBD2. The ends lost 5 bases at V and 5 bases at J; junction bases unmatched: 10. The CDR3 runs to 18 residues. From germline, CDR1 is SGHAT and CDR2 FQNNGV. CDR3 residues: CASSAPGLAGVSTGELFF. CDR3 DNA sequence: TGTGCCAGCAGCGCTCCGGGACTAGCGGGAGTTAGTACCGGGGAGCTGTTTTTT.

The chain couples TRBV7-8 to TRBJ2-3; 7 nucleotides align to TRBD1. Germline assignment: CDR1 SGHVS and CDR2 FQNEAQ. The V and J ends lost 4 bases and 9 bases, in that order; junction bases with no gene match: 7. The CDR3 extends over 13 amino acids. DNA of the CDR3: TGTGCCAGCAGCTCCCAACCGGGACAGACGCAGTATTTT. Residues: CASSSQPGQTQYF.

This rearrangement joins TRBV7-9 to TRBJ1-1, with D tentatively TRBD1 (6 bases). V shed 3 bases and J shed 4 bases, with 15 bases lying between them. The CDR3 covers 15 residues. Germline-derived CDR1 and CDR2 are SEHNR and FQNEAQ (reference sequence). In DNA form, the CDR3 reads TGTGCCAGCAGCTTGGGATCGGGGGGCGTCACTGAAGCTTTCTTT. Protein sequence: CASSLGSGGVTEAFF.

V is TRBV7-9 and J is TRBJ1-2; D is ambiguous. CDR1 and CDR2 (germline): SEHNR, FQNEAQ (reference sequence). Trimming took 4 bases from V and 6 from J, leaving 18 bases between them. The CDR3 consists of 15 residues. This CDR3 reads CASSSPQLVVHGYTF. CDR3 DNA sequence: TGTGCCAGCAGCTCGCCGCAGCTAGTTGTGCATGGCTACACCTTC.

The chain is built from TRBV9 and TRBJ2-4, with 10 bases matching TRBD1. The CDR3 runs 14 residues. Losses at the gene ends were 3 bases for V and 8 bases for J; bases not matched to a gene: 5. Germline V gives CDR1 SGDLS, CDR2 YYNGEE. The CDR3 DNA is TGTGCCAGCAGCGCCGGGACAGGGGTCCACATTCAGTACTTC. Translation: CASSAGTGVHIQYF.

The V call is TRBV5-1, the J call TRBJ1-1, with D uncertain. V lost 0 bases, J lost 1 base, and 10 bases lay in between. The CDR3 length is 15 residues. In germline, CDR1 is SGHRS, CDR2 YFSETQ. This CDR3 reads CASSLVATTNTEAFF. CDR3 DNA: TGCGCCAGCAGCTTGGTTGCGACAACGAACACTGAAGCTTTCTTT. The full variable domain, with the rest looked up from reference TRBV5-1 and TRBJ1-1, is KAGVTQTPRYLIKTRGQQVTLSCSPISGHRSVSWYQQTPGQGLQFLFEYFSETQRNKGNFPGRFSGRQFSNSRSEMNVSTLELGDSALYLCASSLVATTNTEAFFGQGTRLTVV.

This clone was detected many times. This rearrangement joins TRBV11-2 to TRBJ2-6, with D possibly being TRBD1 (5 bases). This CDR3 is built from 17 residues. V was trimmed by 0 bases and J by 1 base, leaving 10 bases between them. Germline lookup yields CDR1 SGHAT and CDR2 FQNNGV. CDR3 DNA: TGTGCCAGCAGCTTAGAGGCAGGGCGGTCTGGGGCCAACGTCCTGACTTTC. Protein: CASSLEAGRSGANVLTF.

The V call is TRBV5-4, the J call TRBJ1-2; D gene uncertain. The V gene's germline CDR1 is SGHNT and CDR2 YYREEE (reference sequence). CDR3 length: 15 residues. The V end was cut by 2 bases, the J end by 4 bases, with 15 bases between. The CDR3: CASSLTGDGIYGYTF. The DNA of the CDR3 is TGTGCCAGCAGCTTAACCGGAGACGGCATCTATGGCTACACCTTC.